This is a list of T cell receptor beta chains from one sample in a study of T-cell memory formation after mild COVID-19. TCRdb called the 5' RACE reads again in MiXCR, with one record for every CDR3 protein. The sample has about 82,000 distinct CDR3 sequences, over 12% seen once. Sequencing was performed on PBMCs or a T cell subset sorted from them (not recorded which). The source is a man aged 18 to 35 who had mild COVID-19 (a few samples of this study predate the infection). Cell type and time point are not known. Each CDR3 is given with its conserved first and last residue. D genes are given only for firm matches. Rows give clone size only sometimes, using once, few, many, or a class for an expanded clone.

>few|TRBJ2-1|TRBV7-9|NA
TGTGCCAGCAGCTTAATCTCAGACCGGGCTGAGCAGTTCTTC
CASSLISDRAEQFF
>NA|TRBJ2-1|TRBV4-3|TRBD2
TGCGCCAGCAGCCCACGACTAGCGGGGGGCGGGAATGAGCAGTTCTTC
CASSPRLAGGGNEQFF
>few|TRBJ1-3|TRBV7-6|NA
TGTGCCAGCAGCCCTAACGGGGGGGATCTCGGAAACACCATATATTTT
CASSPNGGDLGNTIYF
>NA|TRBJ2-7|TRBV5-1|TRBD2
TGCGCCAGCAGCGTGGGTCCAGCGGGGAAGTGGGACTCCTACGAGCAGTACTTC
CASSVGPAGKWDSYEQYF
>once|TRBJ1-2|TRBV7-2|NA
TGTGCCAGCACCCCGGACAGCCCGGGACCTGGCTACACCTTC
CASTPDSPGPGYTF
>NA|TRBJ2-7|TRBV7-6|NA
TGTGCCAGCAGCCCCCCCGGACGATCCTACGAGCAGTACTTC
CASSPPGRSYEQYF
>few|TRBJ1-1|TRBV7-9|NA
TGTGCCAGCAGCTTAGTTAGGGACCGTGAAGCTTTCTTT
CASSLVRDREAFF
>few|TRBJ2-3|TRBV28|NA
TGTGCCAGCAGTCTCGGGACAACTACTACGCAGTATTTT
CASSLGTTTTQYF
>many|TRBJ2-7|TRBV29-1|NA
TGCAGCGCCGCATCCGTTGGACAGCCCTACGAGCAGTACTTC
CSAASVGQPYEQYF
>few|TRBJ2-3|TRBV5-6|TRBD2
TGTGCCAGCAGCATCGGGGGGTCGGATACGCAGTATTTT
CASSIGGSDTQYF
>NA|TRBJ2-3|TRBV6-5|NA
TGTGCCAGCACTAGCGCAGATACGCAGTATTTT
CASTSADTQYF
>NA|TRBJ2-5|TRBV12-3/TRBV12-4|NA
TGTGCCAGCAGTTCCCCCCGGGACCTCCAAGAGACCCAGTACTTC
CASSSPRDLQETQYF
>few|TRBJ2-1|TRBV6-5|NA
TGTGCCAGCAGTCCCTTGGACAGAGGCGAGCAGTTCTTC
CASSPLDRGEQFF
>NA|TRBJ2-5|TRBV5-1|TRBD1
TGCGCCAGCGGACAGGGGGGAGGAGAGACCCAGTACTTC
CASGQGGGETQYF
>NA|TRBJ1-2|TRBV7-9|NA
TGTGCCAGCAGCCCCGCTACAGCGGGCGGCTACACCTTC
CASSPATAGGYTF
>few|TRBJ1-1|TRBV12-3/TRBV12-4|NA
TGTGCCAGCGGGAAGGGCGGGGGGCGGACTGAAGCTTTCTTT
CASGKGGGRTEAFF
>NA|TRBJ1-2|TRBV12-3/TRBV12-4|NA
TGTGCCAGCAGCCCTGGAACAATCGCCGGAGCTAACTATGGCTACACCTTC
CASSPGTIAGANYGYTF
>few|TRBJ1-2|TRBV6-4|NA
TGTGCCAGCAGTGACTCGTTCGGGTCCCCACAGGGCTACACCTTC
CASSDSFGSPQGYTF
>many|TRBJ2-4|TRBV7-9|TRBD2
TGTGCCAGCAGCTTGTCTAGCGGAGTAGCCAAAAACATTCAGTACTTC
CASSLSSGVAKNIQYF
>NA|TRBJ1-6|TRBV20-1|NA
TGCAGTGCTAGGGCCCGACAGAGCTCCTATAATTCACCCCTCCACTTT
CSARARQSSYNSPLHF
>NA|TRBJ2-5|TRBV9|TRBD1
TGTGCCAGCAGCTCCCCCGAGGGGGCTCGGGAGACCCAGTACTTC
CASSSPEGARETQYF
>NA|TRBJ1-4|TRBV6-5|NA
TGTGCCAGCAGCCCCCGTGAGAATGAAAAACTGTTTTTT
CASSPRENEKLFF
>NA|TRBJ2-2|TRBV4-1|NA
TGCGCCAGCAGTTCCGGGACCGAGAACACCGGGGAGCTGTTTTTT
CASSSGTENTGELFF
>NA|TRBJ2-1|TRBV7-2|NA
TGTGCCAGCAGCTCCCCCGGGGCGGGGGCGAATGAGCAGTTCTTC
CASSSPGAGANEQFF
>NA|TRBJ1-2|TRBV29-1|NA
TGCAGCGTTGAAGCCACAGCCTATGGCTACACCTTC
CSVEATAYGYTF
>many|TRBJ2-5|TRBV6-2/TRBV6-3|NA
TGTGCCAGCAGTTACGGGGTAGACCAAGAGACCCAGTACTTC
CASSYGVDQETQYF
>NA|TRBJ1-6|TRBV6-2/TRBV6-3|TRBD1
TGTGCCAGCAGTTCACAGGGGGAGAATTCACCCCTCCACTTT
CASSSQGENSPLHF
>NA|TRBJ1-2|TRBV12-3/TRBV12-4|NA
TGTGCCAGCAGTTCGCCTCTGGGCAGCTTAAACTATGGCTACACCTTC
CASSSPLGSLNYGYTF
>NA|TRBJ2-2|TRBV14|TRBD2
TGTGCCAGCAGCCACACGAGGACTAGCGGGGGCACCGGGGAGCTGTTTTTT
CASSHTRTSGGTGELFF
>NA|TRBJ2-1|TRBV11-2|TRBD1
TGTGCCAGCGATGGACAGGGATACAATGAGCAGTTCTTC
CASDGQGYNEQFF
>many|TRBJ2-3|TRBV7-6|NA
TGTGCCAGCAGCCCGACGGGGCGAGGGTCCACAGATACGCAGTATTTT
CASSPTGRGSTDTQYF
>NA|TRBJ1-2|TRBV5-4|NA
TGTGCCAGCGGAGCGGGCACCTTC
CASGAGTF
>few|TRBJ2-5|TRBV5-8|NA
TGTGCCAGCACCGAGTACGGGGGCGGAGAGACCCAGTACTTC
CASTEYGGGETQYF
>NA|TRBJ2-1|TRBV19|TRBD1
TGTGCCAGTAGTATAGGGACAGGGGCCTACAATGAGCAGTTCTTC
CASSIGTGAYNEQFF
>few|TRBJ1-2|TRBV12-3/TRBV12-4|NA
TGTGCCAGCAGCCCCATCGACGGGGGGGTCGATTATGGCTACACCTTC
CASSPIDGGVDYGYTF
>many|TRBJ1-1|TRBV7-6|NA
TGTGCCAGCAGCTTAGCGGGCGGGGGCACTGAAGCTTTCTTT
CASSLAGGGTEAFF
>NA|TRBJ2-7|TRBV6-5|NA
TGTGCCAGCAGTCGAGTGGGGATCGAGCAGTACTTC
CASSRVGIEQYF
>NA|TRBJ2-7|TRBV19|NA
TGTGCCAGTAGTATAGGTGTAGGGAACTACGAGCAGTACTTC
CASSIGVGNYEQYF
>NA|TRBJ1-5|TRBV27|NA
TGTGCCAGCAGTTTGGGGGGGGCACGGCAGCCCCAGCATTTT
CASSLGGARQPQHF
>many|TRBJ2-7|TRBV29-1|TRBD2
TGCAGCGGGGTGCTAGCGGGGGAGCCTTGGGAGCAGTACTTC
CSGVLAGEPWEQYF
>NA|TRBJ2-5|TRBV11-2|TRBD2
TGTGCCAGCAGCTTAGGATATAGCGGGGACCAAGAGACCCAGTACTTC
CASSLGYSGDQETQYF
>NA|TRBJ2-1|TRBV12-3/TRBV12-4|TRBD1
TGTGCCAGCAGGCTGGGACAGGGAATCATTAATGAGCAGTTCTTC
CASRLGQGIINEQFF
>NA|TRBJ1-2|TRBV18|NA
TGTGCCAGCTCACCATCGGAACCGGGACCCGAGGATGGCTACACCTTC
CASSPSEPGPEDGYTF
>NA|TRBJ2-3|TRBV29-1|TRBD2
TGCAGCGTCCAAGCCAAGATGGGGGGGTACAAGGATACGCAGTATTTT
CSVQAKMGGYKDTQYF